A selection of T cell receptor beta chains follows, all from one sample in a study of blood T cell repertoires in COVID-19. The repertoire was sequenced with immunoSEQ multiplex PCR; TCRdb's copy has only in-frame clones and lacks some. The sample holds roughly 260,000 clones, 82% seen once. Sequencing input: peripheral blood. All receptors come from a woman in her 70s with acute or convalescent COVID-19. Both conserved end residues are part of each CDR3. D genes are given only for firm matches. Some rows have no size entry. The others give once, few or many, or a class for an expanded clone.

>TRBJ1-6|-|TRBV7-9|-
TGTGCCAGCAACCTTACAGGGACCTCCTATAATTCACCCCTCCACTTT
CASNLTGTSYNSPLHF
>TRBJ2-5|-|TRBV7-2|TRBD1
TGTGCCAGCAGCTTGGAGACAGGGGTTAGGGAGACCCAGTACTTC
CASSLETGVRETQYF
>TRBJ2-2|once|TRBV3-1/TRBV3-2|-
TGTGCCAGCAGCCAAGATTTAGCTGGGGAGCTGTTTTTT
CASSQDLAGELFF
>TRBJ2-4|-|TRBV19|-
TGTGCCAGTAGTATAGATCAAGCGACGTTAGCCAAAAACATTCAGTACTTC
CASSIDQATLAKNIQYF
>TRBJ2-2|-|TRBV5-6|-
TGTGCCAGCACCCTGCTGAGTCCCACCGGGGAGCTGTTTTTT
CASTLLSPTGELFF
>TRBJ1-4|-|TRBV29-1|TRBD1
TGCAGCGTCGGACAGGGGGCTGAAAAACTGTTTTTT
CSVGQGAEKLFF
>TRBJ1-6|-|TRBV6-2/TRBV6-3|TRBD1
TGTGCCAGCAGTTATCGACAGGGTCAGGATTCACCCCTCCACTTT
CASSYRQGQDSPLHF
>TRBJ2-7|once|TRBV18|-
TGTGCCAGCTCACTCAGGGGCGGTTACGAGCAGTACTTC
CASSLRGGYEQYF
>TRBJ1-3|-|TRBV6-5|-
TGTGCCAGCAGATCAGGGGTTTCTGGAAACACCATATATTTT
CASRSGVSGNTIYF
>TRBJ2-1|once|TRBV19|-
TGTGCCAGTAGTTGGGGCCGAGTATCGTACAATGAGCAGTTCTTC
CASSWGRVSYNEQFF
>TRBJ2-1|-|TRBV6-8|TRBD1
TGTGCCAGCAGTATGGGGACAGGGGCGAATGAGCAGTTCTTC
CASSMGTGANEQFF
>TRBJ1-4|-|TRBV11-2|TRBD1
TGTGCCAGCAGCTTCCAACAGGGGGCAGATGAAAAACTGTTTTTT
CASSFQQGADEKLFF
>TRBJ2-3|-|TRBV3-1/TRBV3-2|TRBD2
TGTGCCAGCAGCCTTAGCGGGGGGCCTAGCACAGATACGCAGTATTTT
CASSLSGGPSTDTQYF
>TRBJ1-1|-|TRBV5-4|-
TGTGCCAGCAGCCCCCAGGGGTTGGTGGACACTGAAGCTTTCTTT
CASSPQGLVDTEAFF
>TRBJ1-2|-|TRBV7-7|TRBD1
TGTGCCAGCAGCTTGGGGGACAGTTCATACAACTATGGCTACACCTTC
CASSLGDSSYNYGYTF
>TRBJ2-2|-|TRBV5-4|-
TGTGCCAGCAGCTTGGTGACCCGGAGGAACACCGGGGAGCTGTTTTTT
CASSLVTRRNTGELFF
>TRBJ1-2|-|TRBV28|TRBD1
TGTGCCAGCAGTTGGACAGGGGGCTCTGGCTACACCTTC
CASSWTGGSGYTF
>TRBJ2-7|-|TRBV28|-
TGTGCCAGCGGATTCCTGAACAGAGCCTACGAGCAGTACTTC
CASGFLNRAYEQYF
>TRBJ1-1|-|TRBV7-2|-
TGTGCCAGCAGCCGTACACGGGAGAACACTGAAGCTTTCTTT
CASSRTRENTEAFF
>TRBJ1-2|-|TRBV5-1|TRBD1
TGCGCCAGCAGCCCGTCGATTGGGACAGGAATTATGGACTACACCTTC
CASSPSIGTGIMDYTF
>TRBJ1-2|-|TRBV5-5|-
TGTGCCAGCAGCTTGGGCCCGGGAATAAACTATGGCTACACCTTC
CASSLGPGINYGYTF
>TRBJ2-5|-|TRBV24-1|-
TGTGCCACCAGTGATCCATCAGCGGGTCGGGAGACCCAGTACTTC
CATSDPSAGRETQYF
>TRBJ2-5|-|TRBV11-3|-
TGTGCCAGCAGCTTTGGGGGGACCGAGACCCAGTACTTC
CASSFGGTETQYF
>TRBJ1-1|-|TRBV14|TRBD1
TGTGCCAGCAGCCAAGATATGGATGCGGGGACAGGCTCTACTGAAGCTTTCTTT
CASSQDMDAGTGSTEAFF
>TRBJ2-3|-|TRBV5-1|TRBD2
TGCGCCAGCAGCCTAGGACTAGCGGGGGGCTTAGATACGCAGTATTTT
CASSLGLAGGLDTQYF
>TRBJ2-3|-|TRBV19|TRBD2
TGTGCCAGTAGTACGTCTAGCGGGGCTCCCACAGATACGCAGTATTTT
CASSTSSGAPTDTQYF
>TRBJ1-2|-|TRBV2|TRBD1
TGTGCCAGCAGCGAGACAGGGATGTATGGCTACACCTTC
CASSETGMYGYTF
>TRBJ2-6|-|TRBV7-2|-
TGTGCCAGCAGCTTAACTATGGGGAGTGGGGCCAACGTCCTGACTTTC
CASSLTMGSGANVLTF
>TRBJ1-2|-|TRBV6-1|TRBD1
TGTGCCAGCAGTGAAATCGGGACCAGGGGGCACTATGGCTACACCTTC
CASSEIGTRGHYGYTF
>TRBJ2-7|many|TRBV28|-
TGTGCCAGCAGTTCTAGAACCCGCGAGCAGTACTTC
CASSSRTREQYF